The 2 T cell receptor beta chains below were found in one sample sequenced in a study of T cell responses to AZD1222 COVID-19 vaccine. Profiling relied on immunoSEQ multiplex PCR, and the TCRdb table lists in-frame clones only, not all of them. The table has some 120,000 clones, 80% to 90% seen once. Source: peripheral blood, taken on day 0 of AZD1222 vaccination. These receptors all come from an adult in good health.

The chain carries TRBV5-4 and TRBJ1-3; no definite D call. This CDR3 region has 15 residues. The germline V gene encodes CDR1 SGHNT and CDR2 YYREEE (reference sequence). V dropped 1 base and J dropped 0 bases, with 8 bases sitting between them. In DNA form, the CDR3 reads TGTGCCAGCAGCTTGCCTCAGACCTCTGGAAACACCATATATTTT. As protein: CASSLPQTSGNTIYF. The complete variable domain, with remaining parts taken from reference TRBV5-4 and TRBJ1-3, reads ETGVTQSPTHLIKTRGQQVTLRCSSQSGHNTVSWYQQALGQGPQFIFQYYREEENGRGNFPPRFSGLQFPNYSSELNVNALELDDSALYLCASSLPQTSGNTIYFGEGSWLTVV.

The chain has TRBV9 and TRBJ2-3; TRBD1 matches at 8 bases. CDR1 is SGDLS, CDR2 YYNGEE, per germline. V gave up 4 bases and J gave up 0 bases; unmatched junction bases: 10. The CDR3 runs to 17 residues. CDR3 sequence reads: CASSQRTGTASTDTQYF. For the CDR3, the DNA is TGTGCCAGCAGCCAAAGGACAGGGACAGCTAGCACAGATACGCAGTATTTT.